These 8 T cell receptor beta chains were sequenced from one sample in a study of blood T cell repertoires in COVID-19. Clones were read by immunoSEQ multiplex PCR, and TCRdb kept only the in-frame ones, dropping some. The repertoire holds 260,000 or so clones, with around 85% as singletons. The source material was PBMCs or T cells enriched from blood (not recorded which). All receptors come from a woman aged 50 to 60 who had recovered from COVID-19.

The chain couples TRBV19 to TRBJ2-7; 9 bases line up with TRBD1. This CDR3 is 16 amino acids long. V dropped 1 base and J dropped 3; count of bases not matched to a gene: 7. CDR1 is LNHDA, CDR2 SQIVND, per germline (reference sequence). CDR3 bases: TGTGCCAGTAGTATAGCCGGGACAGGGTATCTCTACGAGCAGTACTTC. This codes for CASSIAGTGYLYEQYF.

This clone was seen only once. The CDR3 region has the DNA TGTGCCAGCAGCTCCCCCGGGGCAGGGGGCCTGAACACTGAAGCTTTCTTT. This translates into CASSSPGAGGLNTEAFF. The V and J genes are TRBV13 and TRBJ1-1; TRBD1 matches 8 bases. The length of the CDR3 is 17 residues. The V segment lost 4 bases and the J segment 0 bases; nucleotides outside the gene matches: 10. Germline loops: CDR1 PRHDT, CDR2 FYEKMQ (reference sequence).

The chain has TRBV12-3 or TRBV12-4 and TRBJ2-1; D remains ambiguous. Trimming pared 3 bases from V and 7 bases from J, leaving 7 bases between. The CDR3 runs 12 residues. CDR3 nucleotide sequence: TGTGCCAGCAGTTTGAGAATGAATGAGCAGTTCTTC. Its translation is CASSLRMNEQFF.

The rearrangement uses TRBV11-2 and TRBJ2-1; tentatively, D is TRBD1 (5 bases). V dropped 1 base and J dropped 6 bases, with 10 bases sitting between them. The germline V gene has CDR1 SGHAT and CDR2 FQNNGV. The CDR3 loop spans 14 amino acids. The CDR3 protein is CASSLGQGSNEQFF. As DNA, the CDR3 is TGTGCCAGCAGCTTAGGCCAGGGTTCCAATGAGCAGTTCTTC.

The gene calls are TRBV27 and TRBJ2-6, with unresolved D. The V and J ends lost 2 bases and 2 bases respectively, with 7 bases between them. CDR3 size: 15 residues. The germline CDR1 and CDR2 sequences are MNHEY and SMNVEV (reference sequence). CDR3 region: CASSLRQAGANVLTF. The CDR3 nucleotides read TGTGCCAGCAGTTTACGGCAGGCTGGGGCCAACGTCCTGACTTTC.

The V gene is TRBV2, the J gene TRBJ2-1; the match to TRBD2 covers 9 bases. The CDR3 runs to 14 residues. Germline CDR1 reads SNHLY; CDR2 reads FYNNEI. J gave up 4 bases and V 10 bases, and 8 bases lay outside the gene matches. Written as DNA, the CDR3 is TGTGCCACCCAGATGGCGGGGGGGTACAATGAGCAGTTCTTC. It codes for CATQMAGGYNEQFF.

The chain combines TRBV4-1 with TRBJ1-5; no firm D call. Trimming shortened V by 1 base and J by 8 bases, and 15 bases separated the two germline ends. The CDR3 extends over 15 amino acids. In germline, CDR1 is MGHRA, CDR2 YSYEKL. DNA of the CDR3: TGCGCCAGCAGCCAAGGTTGGAGTCCGTTTGAGCCCCAGCATTTT. It translates to CASSQGWSPFEPQHF.

This chain uses TRBV19 with TRBJ1-1; 9 nucleotides match TRBD1. V lost 3 bases, J lost 4 bases, and 12 bases stayed unmatched. This CDR3 is 17 amino acids long. Germline V gene lookup returns CDR1 LNHDA and CDR2 SQIVND (reference sequence). The DNA of the CDR3 is TGTGCCAGTAGTATCGTTAACAGGGGGCGACGTGGCACTGAAGCTTTCTTT. This encodes CASSIVNRGRRGTEAFF.